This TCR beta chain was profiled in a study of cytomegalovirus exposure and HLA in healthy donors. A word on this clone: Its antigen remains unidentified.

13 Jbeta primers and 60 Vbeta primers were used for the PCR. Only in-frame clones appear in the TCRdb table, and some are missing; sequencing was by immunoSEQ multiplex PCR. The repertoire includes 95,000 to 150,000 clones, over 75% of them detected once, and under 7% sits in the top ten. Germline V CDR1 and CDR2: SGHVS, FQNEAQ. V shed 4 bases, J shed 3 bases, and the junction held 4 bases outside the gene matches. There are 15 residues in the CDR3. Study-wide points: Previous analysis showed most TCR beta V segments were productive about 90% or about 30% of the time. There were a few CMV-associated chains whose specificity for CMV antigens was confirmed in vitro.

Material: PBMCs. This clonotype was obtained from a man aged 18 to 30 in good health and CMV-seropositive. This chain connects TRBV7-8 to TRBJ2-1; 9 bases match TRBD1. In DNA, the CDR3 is TGTGCCAGCAGCTCGGACAGGGGCGGCTACAATGAGCAGTTCTTC. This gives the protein CASSSDRGGYNEQFF.